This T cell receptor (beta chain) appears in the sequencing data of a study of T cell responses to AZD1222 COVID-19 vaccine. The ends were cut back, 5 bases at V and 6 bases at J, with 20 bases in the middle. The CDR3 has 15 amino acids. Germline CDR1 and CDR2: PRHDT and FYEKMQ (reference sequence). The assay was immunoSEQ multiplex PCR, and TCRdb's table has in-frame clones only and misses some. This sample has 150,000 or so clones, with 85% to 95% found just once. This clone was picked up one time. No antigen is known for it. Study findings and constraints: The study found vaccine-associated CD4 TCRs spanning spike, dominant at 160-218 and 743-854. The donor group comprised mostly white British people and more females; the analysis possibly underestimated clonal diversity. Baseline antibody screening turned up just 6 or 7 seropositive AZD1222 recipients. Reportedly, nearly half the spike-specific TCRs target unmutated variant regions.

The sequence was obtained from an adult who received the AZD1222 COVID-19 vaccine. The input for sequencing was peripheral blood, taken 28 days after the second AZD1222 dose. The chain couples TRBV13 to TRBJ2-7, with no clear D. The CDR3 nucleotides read TGTGCCAGCAGCGCCCTCGCGGCTTTTTCGGTCGAGCAGTACTTC. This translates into CASSALAAFSVEQYF. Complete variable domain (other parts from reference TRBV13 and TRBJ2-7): AAGVIQSPRHLIKEKRETATLKCYPIPRHDTVYWYQQGPGQDPQFLISFYEKMQSDKGSIPDRFSAQQFSDYHSELNMSSLELGDSALYFCASSALAAFSVEQYFGPGTRLTVT.